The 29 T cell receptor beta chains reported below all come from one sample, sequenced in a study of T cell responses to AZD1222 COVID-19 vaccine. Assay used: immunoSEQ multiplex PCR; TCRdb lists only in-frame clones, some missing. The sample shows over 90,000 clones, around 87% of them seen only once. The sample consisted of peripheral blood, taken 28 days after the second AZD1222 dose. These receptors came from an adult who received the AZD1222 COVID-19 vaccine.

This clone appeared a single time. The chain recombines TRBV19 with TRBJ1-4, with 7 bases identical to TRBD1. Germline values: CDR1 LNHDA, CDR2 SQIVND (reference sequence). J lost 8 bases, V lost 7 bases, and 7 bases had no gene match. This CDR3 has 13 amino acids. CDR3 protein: CASNQGGEEKLFF. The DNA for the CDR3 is TGTGCCAGTAATCAAGGGGGCGAAGAAAAACTGTTTTTT.

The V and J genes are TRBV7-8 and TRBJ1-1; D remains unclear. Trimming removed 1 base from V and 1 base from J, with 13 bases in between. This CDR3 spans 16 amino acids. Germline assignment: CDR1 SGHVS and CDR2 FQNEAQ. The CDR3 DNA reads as TGTGCCAGCAGCTTAGTTTCCCTCTGGGGGAACACTGAAGCTTTCTTT. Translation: CASSLVSLWGNTEAFF.

In DNA, the CDR3 is TGTGCCAGTAGTATAGAGGGGAATGAGCAGTTCTTC. It yields the protein CASSIEGNEQFF. This chain connects TRBV19 to TRBJ2-1; D not resolved. The V gene's germline CDR1 is LNHDA and CDR2 SQIVND (reference sequence). The CDR3 sequence is 12 residues long. The germline V and J ends were trimmed by 0 bases and 7 bases, with 4 bases remaining between them.

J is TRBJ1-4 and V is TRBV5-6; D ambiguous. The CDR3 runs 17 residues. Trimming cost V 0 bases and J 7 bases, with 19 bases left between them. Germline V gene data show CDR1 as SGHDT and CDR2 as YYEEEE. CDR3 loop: CASSLEGRLLLSEKLFF. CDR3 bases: TGTGCCAGCAGCTTGGAAGGTCGGCTCCTTCTTAGTGAAAAACTGTTTTTT.

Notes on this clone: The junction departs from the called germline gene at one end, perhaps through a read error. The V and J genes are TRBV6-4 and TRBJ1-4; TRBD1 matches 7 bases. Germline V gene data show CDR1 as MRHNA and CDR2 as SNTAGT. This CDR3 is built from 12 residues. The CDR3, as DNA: TGTGCCAGCAGCCAGGGTCCCCAGGGGGTTCCTTTT. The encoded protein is CASSQGPQGVPF.

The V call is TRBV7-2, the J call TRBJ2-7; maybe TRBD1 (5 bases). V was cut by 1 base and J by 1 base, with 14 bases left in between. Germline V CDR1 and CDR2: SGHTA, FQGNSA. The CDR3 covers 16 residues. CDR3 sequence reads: CASSLGGARDSYEQYF. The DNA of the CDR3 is TGTGCCAGCAGCTTAGGTGGGGCAAGGGATTCCTACGAGCAGTACTTC.

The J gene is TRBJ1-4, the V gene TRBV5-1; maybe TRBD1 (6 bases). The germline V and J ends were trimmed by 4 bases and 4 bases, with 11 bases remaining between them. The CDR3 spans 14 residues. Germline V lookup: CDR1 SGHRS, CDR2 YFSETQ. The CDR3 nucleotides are TGCGCCAGCAGCGCGACAGGAAATAATGAAAAACTGTTTTTT. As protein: CASSATGNNEKLFF.

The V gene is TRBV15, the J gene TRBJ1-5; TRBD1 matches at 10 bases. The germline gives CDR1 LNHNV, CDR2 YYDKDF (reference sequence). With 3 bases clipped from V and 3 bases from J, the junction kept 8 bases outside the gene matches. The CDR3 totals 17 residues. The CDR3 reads CATSRYTGTGANQPQHF. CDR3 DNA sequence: TGTGCCACCAGCAGGTACACCGGGACAGGGGCCAATCAGCCCCAGCATTTT.

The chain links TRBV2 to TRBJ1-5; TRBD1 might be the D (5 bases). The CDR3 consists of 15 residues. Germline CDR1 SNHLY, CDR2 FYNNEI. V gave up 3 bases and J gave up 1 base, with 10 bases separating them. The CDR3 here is CASSEEGISNQPQHF. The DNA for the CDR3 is TGTGCCAGCAGTGAGGAGGGGATAAGCAATCAGCCCCAGCATTTT.

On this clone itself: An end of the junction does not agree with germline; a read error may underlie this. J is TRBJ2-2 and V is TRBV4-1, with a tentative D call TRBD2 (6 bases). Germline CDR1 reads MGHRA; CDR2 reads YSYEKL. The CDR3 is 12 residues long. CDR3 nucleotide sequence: TGCGCCAGCCAATCAAACCTCAGGGAGGTGTTTTTT. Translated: CASQSNLREVFF.

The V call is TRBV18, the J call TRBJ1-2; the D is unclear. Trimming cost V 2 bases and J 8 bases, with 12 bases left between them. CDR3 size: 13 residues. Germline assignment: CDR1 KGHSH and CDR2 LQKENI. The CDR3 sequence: CASSPAPIGGYTF. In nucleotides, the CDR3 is TGTGCCAGCTCACCAGCACCTATAGGGGGCTACACCTTC.

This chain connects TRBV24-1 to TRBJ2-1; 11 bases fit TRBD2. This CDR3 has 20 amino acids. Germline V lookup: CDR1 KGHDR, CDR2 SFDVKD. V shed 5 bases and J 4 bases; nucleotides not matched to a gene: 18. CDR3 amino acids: CATSASLLAGALAEYNEQFF. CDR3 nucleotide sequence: TGTGCCACCAGTGCCTCGCTACTAGCGGGAGCCCTCGCCGAATACAATGAGCAGTTCTTC.

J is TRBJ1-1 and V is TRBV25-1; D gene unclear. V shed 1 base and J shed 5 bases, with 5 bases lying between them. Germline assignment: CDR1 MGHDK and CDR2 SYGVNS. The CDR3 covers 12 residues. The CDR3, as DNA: TGTGCCAGCAGTGAATGGGGTACTGAAGCTTTCTTT. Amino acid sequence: CASSEWGTEAFF.

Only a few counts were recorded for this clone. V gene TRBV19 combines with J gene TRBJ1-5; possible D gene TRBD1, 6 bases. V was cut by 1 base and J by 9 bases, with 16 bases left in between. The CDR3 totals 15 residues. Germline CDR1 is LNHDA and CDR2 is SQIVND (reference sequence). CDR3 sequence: CASSIVWGAGSPQHF. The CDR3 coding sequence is TGTGCCAGTAGTATAGTGTGGGGGGCAGGCTCGCCCCAGCATTTT.

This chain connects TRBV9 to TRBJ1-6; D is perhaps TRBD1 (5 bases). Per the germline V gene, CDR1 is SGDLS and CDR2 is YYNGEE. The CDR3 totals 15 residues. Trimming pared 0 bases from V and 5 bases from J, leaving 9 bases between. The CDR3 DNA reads TGTGCCAGCAGCGTAGAGGGGCGGAATAATTCACCCCTCCACTTT. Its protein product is CASSVEGRNNSPLHF.

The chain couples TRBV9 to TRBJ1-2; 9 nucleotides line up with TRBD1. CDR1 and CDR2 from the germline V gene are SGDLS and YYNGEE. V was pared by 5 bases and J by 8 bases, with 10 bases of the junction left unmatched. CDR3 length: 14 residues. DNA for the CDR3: TGTGCCAGCAGTGGGGGACAGGGAGTGGGCGGCTACACCTTC. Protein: CASSGGQGVGGYTF.

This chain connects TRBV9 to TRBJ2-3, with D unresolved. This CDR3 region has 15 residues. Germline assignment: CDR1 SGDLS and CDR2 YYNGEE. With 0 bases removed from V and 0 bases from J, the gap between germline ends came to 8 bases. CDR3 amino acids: CASSVGQASTDTQYF. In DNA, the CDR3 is TGTGCCAGCAGCGTAGGTCAGGCTAGCACAGATACGCAGTATTTT.

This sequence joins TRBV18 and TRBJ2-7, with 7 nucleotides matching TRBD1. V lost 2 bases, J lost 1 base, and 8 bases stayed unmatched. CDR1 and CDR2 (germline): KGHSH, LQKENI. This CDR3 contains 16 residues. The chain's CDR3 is CASSPVTGVGSYEQYF. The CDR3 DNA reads TGTGCCAGCTCACCAGTAACAGGGGTGGGGTCCTACGAGCAGTACTTC. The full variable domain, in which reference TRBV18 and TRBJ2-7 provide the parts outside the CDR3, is NAGVMQNPRHLVRRRGQEARLRCSPMKGHSHVYWYRQLPEEGLKFMVYLQKENIIDESGMPKERFSAEFPKEGPSILRIQQVVRGDSAAYFCASSPVTGVGSYEQYFGPGTRLTVT.

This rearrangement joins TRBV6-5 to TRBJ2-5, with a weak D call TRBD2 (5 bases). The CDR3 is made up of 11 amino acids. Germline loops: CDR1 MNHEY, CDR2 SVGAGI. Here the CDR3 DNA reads TGTGCGACTACTAACTCCTACGGGCAGTACTTC. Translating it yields CATTNSYGQYF.

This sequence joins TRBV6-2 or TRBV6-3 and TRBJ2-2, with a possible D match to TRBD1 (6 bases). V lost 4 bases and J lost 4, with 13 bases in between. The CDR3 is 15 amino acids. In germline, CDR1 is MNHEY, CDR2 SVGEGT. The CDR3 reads CASSFQGGGTGELFF. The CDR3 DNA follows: TGTGCCAGCAGTTTTCAAGGGGGTGGCACCGGGGAGCTGTTTTTT.

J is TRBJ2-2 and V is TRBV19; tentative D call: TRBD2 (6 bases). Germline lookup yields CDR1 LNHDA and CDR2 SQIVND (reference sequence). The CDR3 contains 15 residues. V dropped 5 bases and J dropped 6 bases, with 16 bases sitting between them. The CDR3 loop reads CASSFRTIRAGELFF. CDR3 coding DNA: TGTGCCAGTAGTTTTCGGACTATTCGGGCCGGGGAGCTGTTTTTT.

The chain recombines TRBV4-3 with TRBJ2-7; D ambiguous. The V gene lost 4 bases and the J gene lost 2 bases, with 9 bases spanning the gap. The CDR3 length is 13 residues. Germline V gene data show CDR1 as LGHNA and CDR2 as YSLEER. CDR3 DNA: TGCGCCAGCAGCCTCCAACGACCCTACGAGCAGTACTTC. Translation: CASSLQRPYEQYF.

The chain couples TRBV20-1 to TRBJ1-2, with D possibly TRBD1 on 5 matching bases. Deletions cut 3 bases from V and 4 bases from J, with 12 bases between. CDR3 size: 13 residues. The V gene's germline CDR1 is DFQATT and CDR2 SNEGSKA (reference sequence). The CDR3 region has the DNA TGCAGTGCTAGTGAGAGGGGAGGCTATGGCTACACCTTC. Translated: CSASERGGYGYTF.

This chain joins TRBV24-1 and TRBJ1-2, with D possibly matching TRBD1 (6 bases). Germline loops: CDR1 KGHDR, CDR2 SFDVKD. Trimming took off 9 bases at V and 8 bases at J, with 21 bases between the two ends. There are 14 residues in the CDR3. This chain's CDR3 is CATSPGADLWGYTF. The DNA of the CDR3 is TGTGCCACCTCGCCGGGGGCAGACCTCTGGGGCTACACCTTC.

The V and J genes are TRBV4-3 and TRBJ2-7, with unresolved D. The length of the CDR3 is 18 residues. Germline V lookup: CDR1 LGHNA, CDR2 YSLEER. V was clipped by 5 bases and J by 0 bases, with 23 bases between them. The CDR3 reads CASSFHRFLDSSSYEQYF. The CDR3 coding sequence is TGCGCCAGCAGCTTTCACAGATTCCTAGATTCAAGCTCCTACGAGCAGTACTTC.

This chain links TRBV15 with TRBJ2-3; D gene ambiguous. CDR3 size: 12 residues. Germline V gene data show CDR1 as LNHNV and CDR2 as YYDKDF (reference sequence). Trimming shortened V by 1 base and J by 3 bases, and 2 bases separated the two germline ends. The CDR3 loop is CATSRATDTQYF. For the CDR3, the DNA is TGTGCCACCAGCAGAGCGACAGATACGCAGTATTTT.

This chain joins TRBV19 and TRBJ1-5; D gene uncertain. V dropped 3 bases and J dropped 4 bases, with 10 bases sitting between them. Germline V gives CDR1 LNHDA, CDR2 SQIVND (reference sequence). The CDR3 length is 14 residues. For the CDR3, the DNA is TGTGCCAGTAGTATCTGGGGTTGGAATCAGCCCCAGCATTTT. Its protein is CASSIWGWNQPQHF.

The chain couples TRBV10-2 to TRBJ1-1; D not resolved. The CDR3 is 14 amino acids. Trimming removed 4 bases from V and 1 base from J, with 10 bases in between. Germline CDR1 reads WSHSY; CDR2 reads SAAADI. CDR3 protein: CASSVAPPNTEAFF. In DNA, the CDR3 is TGCGCCAGCAGTGTTGCACCCCCGAACACTGAAGCTTTCTTT.

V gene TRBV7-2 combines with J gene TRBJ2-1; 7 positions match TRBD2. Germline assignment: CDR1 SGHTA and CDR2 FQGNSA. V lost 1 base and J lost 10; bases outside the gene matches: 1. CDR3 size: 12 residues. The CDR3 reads CASSLVRGEQFF. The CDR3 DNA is TGTGCCAGCAGCTTAGTGCGGGGGGAGCAGTTCTTC.